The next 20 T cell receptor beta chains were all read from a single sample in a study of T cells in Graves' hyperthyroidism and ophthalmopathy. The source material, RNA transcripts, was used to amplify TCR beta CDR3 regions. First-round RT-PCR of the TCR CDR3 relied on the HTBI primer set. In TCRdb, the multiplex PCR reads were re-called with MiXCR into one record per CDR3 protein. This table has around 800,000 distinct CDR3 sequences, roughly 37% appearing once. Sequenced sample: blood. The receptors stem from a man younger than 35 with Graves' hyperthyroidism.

The CDR3 DNA reads TGCGCCAGCAGCCAAGTTGCGGGAGCGGGGGAGACCCAGTACTTC. The encoded protein is CASSQVAGAGETQYF. The rearrangement links TRBV4-3 to TRBJ2-5, with 7 bases identical to TRBD2. The CDR3 has 15 residues. After removal of 1 base from V and 5 bases from J, the junction contained 7 bases not matched to a gene. From germline, CDR1 is LGHNA and CDR2 YSLEER.

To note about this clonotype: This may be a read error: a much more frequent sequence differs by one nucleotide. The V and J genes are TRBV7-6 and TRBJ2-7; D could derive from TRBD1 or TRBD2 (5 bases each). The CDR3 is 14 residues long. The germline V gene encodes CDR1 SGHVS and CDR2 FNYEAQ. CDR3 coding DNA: TGTGCCAACAGCTTTTTGGGGGAAACGTACGAGCAGTACTTC. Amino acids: CANSFLGETYEQYF.

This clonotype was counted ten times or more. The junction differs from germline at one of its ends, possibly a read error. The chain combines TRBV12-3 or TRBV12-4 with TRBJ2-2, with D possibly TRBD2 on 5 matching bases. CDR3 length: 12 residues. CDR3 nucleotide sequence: TGTGCTAGCAGCGGCGGGACCGGGGAGCTGTTTTTT. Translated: CASSGGTGELFF.

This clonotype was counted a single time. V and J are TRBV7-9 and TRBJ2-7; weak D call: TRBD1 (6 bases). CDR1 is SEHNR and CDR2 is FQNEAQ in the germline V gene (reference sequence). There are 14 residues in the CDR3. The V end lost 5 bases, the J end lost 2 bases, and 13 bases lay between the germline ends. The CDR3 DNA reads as TGTGCCAGCAGCCCCTACAGGGCACCCTACGAGCAGTACTTC. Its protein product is CASSPYRAPYEQYF.

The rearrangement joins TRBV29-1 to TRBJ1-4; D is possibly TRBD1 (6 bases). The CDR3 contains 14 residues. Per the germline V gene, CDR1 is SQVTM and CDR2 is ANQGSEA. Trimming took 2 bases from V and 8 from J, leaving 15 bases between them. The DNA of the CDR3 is TGCAGCGTTGAATGGACAGTCGGGGAGGAAAAACTGTTTTTT. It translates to CSVEWTVGEEKLFF.

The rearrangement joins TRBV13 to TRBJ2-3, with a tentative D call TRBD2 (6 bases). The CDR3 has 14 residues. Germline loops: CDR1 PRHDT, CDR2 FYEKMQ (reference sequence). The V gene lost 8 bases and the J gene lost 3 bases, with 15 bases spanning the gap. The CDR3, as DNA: TGTGCCAGCTCTTCGCCTAGCGAGACAGATACGCAGTATTTT. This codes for CASSSPSETDTQYF.

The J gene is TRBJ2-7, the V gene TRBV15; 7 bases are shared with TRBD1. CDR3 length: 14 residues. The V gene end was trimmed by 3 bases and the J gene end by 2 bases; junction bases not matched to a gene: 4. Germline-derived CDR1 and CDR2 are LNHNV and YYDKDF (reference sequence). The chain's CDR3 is CATSSLQGTYEQYF. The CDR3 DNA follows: TGTGCCACCAGCAGCCTACAGGGGACCTACGAGCAGTACTTC.

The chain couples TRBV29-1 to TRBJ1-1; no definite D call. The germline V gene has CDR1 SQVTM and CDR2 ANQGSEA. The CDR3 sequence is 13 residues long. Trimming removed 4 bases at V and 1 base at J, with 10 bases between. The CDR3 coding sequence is TGCAGCGTTGTTCATGGCCGGAACACTGAAGCTTTCTTT. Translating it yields CSVVHGRNTEAFF.

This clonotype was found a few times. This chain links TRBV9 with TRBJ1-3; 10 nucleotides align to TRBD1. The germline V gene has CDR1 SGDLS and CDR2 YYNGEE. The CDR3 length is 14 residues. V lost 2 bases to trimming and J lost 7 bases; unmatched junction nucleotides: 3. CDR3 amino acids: CASSVPDRGNTIYF. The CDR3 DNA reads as TGTGCCAGCAGCGTCCCGGACAGGGGGAACACCATATATTTT.

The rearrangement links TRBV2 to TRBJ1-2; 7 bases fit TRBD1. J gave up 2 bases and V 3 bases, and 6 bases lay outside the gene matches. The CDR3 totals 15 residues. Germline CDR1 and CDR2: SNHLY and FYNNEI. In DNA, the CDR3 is TGTGCCAGCAGTGACAGGGGGATTTTGAACTATGGCTACACCTTC. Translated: CASSDRGILNYGYTF.

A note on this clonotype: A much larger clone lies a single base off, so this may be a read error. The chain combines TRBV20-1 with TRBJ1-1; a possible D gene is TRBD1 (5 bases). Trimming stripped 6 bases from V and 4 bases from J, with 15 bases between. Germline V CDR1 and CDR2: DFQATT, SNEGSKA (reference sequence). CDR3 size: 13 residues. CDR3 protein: CSAQTDTSTEAFF. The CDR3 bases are TGCAGTGCCCAGACGGACACGAGCACTGAAGCTTTCTTT.

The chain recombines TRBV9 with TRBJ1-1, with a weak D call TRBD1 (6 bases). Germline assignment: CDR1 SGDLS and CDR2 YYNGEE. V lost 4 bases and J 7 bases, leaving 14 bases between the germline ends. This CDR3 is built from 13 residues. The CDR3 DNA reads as TGTGCCAGCAGCCGTTATAAGGACAGTGAAGCTTTCTTT. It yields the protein CASSRYKDSEAFF. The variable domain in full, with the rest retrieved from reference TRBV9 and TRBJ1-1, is DSGVTQTPKHLITATGQRVTLRCSPRSGDLSVYWYQQSLDQGLQFLIQYYNGEERAKGNILERFSAQQFPDLHSELNLSSLELGDSALYFCASSRYKDSEAFFGQGTRLTVV.

CDR3: CAWTGPLGTEAFF. For the CDR3, the DNA is TGTGCCTGGACCGGACCCCTCGGCACTGAAGCTTTCTTT. The chain uses TRBV7-8 and TRBJ1-1; D call uncertain. Trimming left V 11 bases short and J 4 bases short, with 17 bases between. The CDR3 has 13 amino acids. Germline V CDR1 and CDR2: SGHVS, FQNEAQ.

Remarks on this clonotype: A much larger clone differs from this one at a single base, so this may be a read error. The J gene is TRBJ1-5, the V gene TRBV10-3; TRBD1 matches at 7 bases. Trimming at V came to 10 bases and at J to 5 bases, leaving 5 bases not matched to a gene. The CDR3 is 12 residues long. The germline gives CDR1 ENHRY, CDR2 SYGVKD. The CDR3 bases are TGTGCCACCGGGACAGCTGATCAGCCCCAGCATTTT. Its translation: CATGTADQPQHF.

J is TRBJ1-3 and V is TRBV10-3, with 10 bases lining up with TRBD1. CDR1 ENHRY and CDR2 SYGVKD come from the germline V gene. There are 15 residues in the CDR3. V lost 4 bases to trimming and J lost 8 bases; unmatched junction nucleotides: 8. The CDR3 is CAISGDRGLADTIYF. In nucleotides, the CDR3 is TGTGCCATCAGTGGTGACAGGGGGCTGGCGGACACCATATATTTT.

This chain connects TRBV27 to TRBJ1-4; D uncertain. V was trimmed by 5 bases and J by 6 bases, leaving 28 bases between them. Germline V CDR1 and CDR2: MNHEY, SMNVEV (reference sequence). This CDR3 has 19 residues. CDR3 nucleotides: TGTGCCAGCAGTCCCGAGTTTAAGGGTTGGTATAGAGGCGATGAAAAACTGTTTTTT. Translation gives CASSPEFKGWYRGDEKLFF.

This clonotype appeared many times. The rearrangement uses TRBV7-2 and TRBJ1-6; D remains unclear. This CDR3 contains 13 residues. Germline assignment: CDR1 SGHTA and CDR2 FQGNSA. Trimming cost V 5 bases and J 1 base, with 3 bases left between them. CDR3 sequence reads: CASSRSYNSPLHF. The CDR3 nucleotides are TGTGCCAGCAGCAGATCCTATAATTCACCCCTCCACTTT.

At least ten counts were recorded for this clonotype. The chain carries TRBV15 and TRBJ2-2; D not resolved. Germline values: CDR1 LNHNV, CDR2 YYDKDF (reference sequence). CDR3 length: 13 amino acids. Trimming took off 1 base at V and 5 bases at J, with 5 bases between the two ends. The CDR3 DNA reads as TGTGCCACCAGCAGAGGGCGAACCGGGGAGCTGTTTTTT. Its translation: CATSRGRTGELFF. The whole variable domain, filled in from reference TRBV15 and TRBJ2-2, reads DAMVIQNPRYQVTQFGKPVTLSCSQTLNHNVMYWYQQKSSQAPKLLFHYYDKDFNNEADTPDNFQSRRPNTSFCFLDIRSPGLGDTAMYLCATSRGRTGELFFGEGSRLTVL.

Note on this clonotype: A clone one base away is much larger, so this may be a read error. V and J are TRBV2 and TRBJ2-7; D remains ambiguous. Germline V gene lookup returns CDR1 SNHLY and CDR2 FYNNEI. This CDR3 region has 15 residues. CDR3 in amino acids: CASSVLVGRTYGQYF. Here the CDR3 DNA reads TGTGCCAGCAGTGTGCTGGTTGGCAGAACCTACGGGCAGTACTTC.

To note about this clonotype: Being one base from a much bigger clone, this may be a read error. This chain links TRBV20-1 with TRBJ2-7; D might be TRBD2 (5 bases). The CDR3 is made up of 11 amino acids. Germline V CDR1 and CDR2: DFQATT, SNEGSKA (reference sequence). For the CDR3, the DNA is TGCGGTGCTGACGACTACCTCGAGCAGTACTTC. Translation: CGADDYLEQYF.